One sample yielded the 26 T cell receptor beta chains listed below, sequenced in a study of blood T cell repertoires in COVID-19. Generated by immunoSEQ multiplex PCR, the TCRdb table keeps only in-frame clones and is missing some. The table shows tens of thousands of clones, with approximately 80% occurring only once. The specimen sequenced was peripheral blood. The source is an elderly woman with acute or convalescent COVID-19.

The chain couples TRBV18 to TRBJ2-1, with 9 positions matching TRBD2. The CDR3 covers 15 residues. From germline, CDR1 is KGHSH and CDR2 LQKENI. Unmatched junction bases numbered 5, after V lost 3 bases and J lost 5 bases. This CDR3 reads CASSPPQRGDNEQFF. CDR3 DNA sequence: TGTGCCAGCTCACCCCCTCAGCGGGGGGACAATGAGCAGTTCTTC.

In this sample, this clone turned up a few times. The chain recombines TRBV7-9 with TRBJ2-3; 8 bases agree with TRBD2. There are 14 residues in the CDR3. V lost 6 bases and J lost 3; bases outside the gene matches: 5. The germline V gene encodes CDR1 SEHNR and CDR2 FQNEAQ (reference sequence). For the CDR3, the DNA is TGTGCCAGCAGGGTAGCGGGGAGGACAGATACGCAGTATTTT. This gives the protein CASRVAGRTDTQYF.

The chain uses TRBV7-9 and TRBJ1-3; D call uncertain. Germline V gene data show CDR1 as SEHNR and CDR2 as FQNEAQ (reference sequence). CDR3 length: 15 residues. V was pared by 7 bases and J by 0 bases, with 13 bases between. The CDR3 spells CASTPFRSSGNTIYF. CDR3 coding DNA: TGTGCCAGCACCCCCTTCAGATCCTCTGGAAACACCATATATTTT.

The genes are TRBV2 and TRBJ2-5; 7 bases line up with TRBD2. Germline V gene lookup returns CDR1 SNHLY and CDR2 FYNNEI. The V and J ends lost 8 bases and 2 bases, in that order; junction bases with no gene match: 11. CDR3 length: 15 residues. CDR3 region: CASLRMGGGQETQYF. The CDR3 bases are TGTGCCAGCCTCCGCATGGGCGGGGGACAAGAGACCCAGTACTTC.

The J gene is TRBJ2-4, the V gene TRBV6-5; the match to TRBD2 covers 12 bases. The ends lost 4 bases at V and 8 bases at J; junction bases unmatched: 9. Germline V gene data show CDR1 as MNHEY and CDR2 as SVGAGI. The CDR3 has 16 amino acids. CDR3 in amino acids: CASSSPATSGGHIQYF. CDR3 bases: TGTGCCAGCAGTTCCCCAGCAACTAGCGGGGGGCACATTCAGTACTTC.

The chain has TRBV6-1 and TRBJ1-2; no clear D. Germline lookup yields CDR1 MNHNS and CDR2 SASEGT. The CDR3 spans 13 residues. Trimming left V 0 bases short and J 5 bases short, with 7 bases between. CDR3 sequence (DNA): TGTGCCAGCAGTGAAGCGGGCCGGTATGGCTACACCTTC. Protein sequence: CASSEAGRYGYTF.

This clone was detected only once. V usage is TRBV7-2 and J usage is TRBJ2-2, with TRBD2 matching over 9 bases. V lost 7 bases, J lost 0 bases, and 12 bases stayed unmatched. Germline-derived CDR1 and CDR2 are SGHTA and FQGNSA. The CDR3 is 18 residues long. The CDR3 DNA reads TGTGCCAGCACCCTTGGGGTAGCGGGGGCCACGAACACCGGGGAGCTGTTTTTT. Its protein product is CASTLGVAGATNTGELFF.

The genes are TRBV15 and TRBJ1-4; the D gene is possibly TRBD1 (6 bases). The V and J ends lost 0 bases and 0 bases respectively, with 11 bases between them. The CDR3 extends over 17 amino acids. The V gene's germline CDR1 is LNHNV and CDR2 YYDKDF (reference sequence). The CDR3 is CATSRDPGGATNEKLFF. The DNA for the CDR3 is TGTGCCACCAGCAGAGATCCGGGGGGCGCAACTAATGAAAAACTGTTTTTT.

The J gene is TRBJ2-7, the V gene TRBV10-3, with 13 bases that match TRBD2. This CDR3 is 16 amino acids long. V lost 4 bases, J lost 0 bases, and 3 bases stayed unmatched. The germline CDR1 and CDR2 sequences are ENHRY and SYGVKD. The CDR3 loop is CAISVGLAGASYEQYF. The CDR3 nucleotides read TGTGCCATCAGTGTCGGACTAGCGGGGGCCTCCTACGAGCAGTACTTC.

This chain uses TRBV23-1 with TRBJ2-4, with 9 bases fitting TRBD1. TRBV23-1 is reported as an ORF; its role is uncertain. The CDR3 contains 16 residues. The V gene end was trimmed by 4 bases and the J gene end by 0 bases; junction bases not matched to a gene: 4. The CDR3 is CASSPGQGLAKNIQYF. CDR3 DNA sequence: TGCGCCAGCAGTCCGGGACAGGGATTAGCCAAAAACATTCAGTACTTC.

The V and J genes are TRBV7-3 and TRBJ2-5; 8 bases are a match to TRBD1. J was trimmed by 4 bases and V by 5 bases; bases with no gene match: 9. The germline CDR1 and CDR2 sequences are SGHTA and FQGTGA. CDR3 length equals 15 residues. CDR3 DNA: TGTGCCAGCAGCCCCTCCGGACAGGGAGTAGAGACCCAGTACTTC. Translation gives CASSPSGQGVETQYF.

This sequence joins TRBV6-6 and TRBJ1-1; D unresolved. The V end lost 2 bases, the J end lost 1 base, and 8 bases lay between the germline ends. CDR3 size: 14 residues. The germline V gene has CDR1 MNHNY and CDR2 SVGAGI (reference sequence). The CDR3 is CASSYGGQNTEAFF. CDR3 sequence (DNA): TGTGCCAGCAGTTACGGCGGGCAGAACACTGAAGCTTTCTTT.

The V call is TRBV27, the J call TRBJ1-6, with 9 nucleotides matching TRBD1. After removal of 6 bases from V and 10 bases from J, the junction contained 4 bases not matched to a gene. The V gene's germline CDR1 is MNHEY and CDR2 SMNVEV (reference sequence). CDR3 length: 13 amino acids. The CDR3: CASRLTGGSPLHF. The CDR3, as DNA: TGTGCCAGCAGATTGACAGGGGGGTCACCCCTCCACTTT.

The genes are TRBV3-1 (or the pseudogene TRBV3-2) and TRBJ1-1, with D unresolved. The germline V and J ends were trimmed by 1 base and 11 bases, with 17 bases remaining between them. This CDR3 region has 14 residues. CDR1 and CDR2 (germline): LGHDT, YNNKEL (reference sequence). The CDR3 DNA reads as TGTGCCAGCAGCCAAGCGGAGGCACTCCCTTCGGCTTTCTTT. It encodes CASSQAEALPSAFF.

The J gene is TRBJ2-2, the V gene TRBV3-1 (or the pseudogene TRBV3-2); TRBD1 is a possible D gene (5 bases). The V gene lost 4 bases and the J gene lost 5 bases, with 14 bases spanning the gap. CDR3 length: 15 amino acids. Germline V lookup: CDR1 LGHDT, CDR2 YNNKEL (reference sequence). DNA for the CDR3: TGTGCCAGCAGCCGGAGCGCAGGGAAAACCGGGGAGCTGTTTTTT. Its translation: CASSRSAGKTGELFF.

The chain joins TRBV18 to TRBJ2-2; 8 bases match TRBD2. Germline CDR1 KGHSH, CDR2 LQKENI. The V gene end was trimmed by 0 bases and the J gene end by 5 bases; junction bases not matched to a gene: 5. The CDR3 totals 16 residues. Here the CDR3 DNA reads TGTGCCAGCTCACCACCCGGGACTAGGAGGACCGGGGAGCTGTTTTTT. It codes for CASSPPGTRRTGELFF.

CDR3 loop: CASSIQGGADTQYF. In DNA form, the CDR3 reads TGTGCCAGCAGCATACAGGGGGGCGCAGATACGCAGTATTTT. The J gene is TRBJ2-3, the V gene TRBV9; 8 bases agree with TRBD1. This CDR3 is 14 amino acids long. Germline values: CDR1 SGDLS, CDR2 YYNGEE. V lost 4 bases to trimming and J lost 4 bases; unmatched junction nucleotides: 5.

The chain uses TRBV14 and TRBJ2-1, with 11 bases fitting TRBD1. Germline lookup yields CDR1 SGHDN and CDR2 FVKESK. The CDR3 has 19 amino acids. V shed 1 base, J shed 5 bases, and the junction held 13 bases outside the gene matches. The DNA for the CDR3 is TGTGCCAGCAGCCAAGGGACAGGGGGCGGACTAGGGAAGAACAATGAGCAGTTCTTC. Its translation is CASSQGTGGGLGKNNEQFF.

In this sample, this clone turned up once. The V gene is TRBV2, the J gene TRBJ2-1; a possible D gene is TRBD2 (6 bases). CDR3 length: 15 residues. CDR1 and CDR2 (germline): SNHLY, FYNNEI. V lost 5 bases to trimming and J lost 2 bases, with 13 bases between them. The chain's CDR3 is CASSQEGGPYNEQFF. The CDR3 DNA reads TGTGCCAGCAGTCAGGAGGGAGGCCCCTACAATGAGCAGTTCTTC.

The CDR3 is CASSLLQDSYEQYF. The CDR3 DNA follows: TGTGCCAGCTCACTTCTACAGGACTCCTACGAGCAGTACTTC. This chain joins TRBV18 and TRBJ2-7; TRBD1 might be the D (5 bases). Deletions cut 4 bases from V and 0 bases from J, with 10 bases between. The CDR3 totals 14 residues. Looked up from germline, CDR1 is KGHSH and CDR2 is LQKENI.

This clone was detected a few times. The chain has TRBV19 and TRBJ2-1; 9 bases match TRBD1. The CDR3 is 15 amino acids. Trimming removed 5 bases from V and 7 bases from J; junction bases left unmatched: 9. Germline CDR1 LNHDA, CDR2 SQIVND (reference sequence). This CDR3 is CASSQTGTGKNEQFF. In DNA, the CDR3 is TGTGCCAGTAGTCAAACCGGGACAGGGAAAAATGAGCAGTTCTTC.

The chain joins TRBV28 to TRBJ1-2; 7 nucleotides match TRBD1. Per the germline V gene, CDR1 is MDHEN and CDR2 is SYDVKM. J was trimmed by 4 bases and V by 3 bases; bases with no gene match: 5. The CDR3 contains 14 residues. DNA of the CDR3: TGTGCCAGCAGTTTGACAGGGTCCCTCTATGGCTACACCTTC. This sequence encodes CASSLTGSLYGYTF.

The V gene is TRBV5-1, the J gene TRBJ2-7; TRBD2 matches at 7 bases. Unmatched junction bases numbered 4, after V lost 1 base and J lost 0 bases. The CDR3 is 15 amino acids. Germline-derived CDR1 and CDR2 are SGHRS and YFSETQ. CDR3 residues: CASSLYGGSSYEQYF. CDR3 nucleotides: TGCGCCAGCAGCTTGTATGGCGGGAGCTCCTACGAGCAGTACTTC.

This chain connects TRBV29-1 to TRBJ2-1; D not certain. Trimming took off 3 bases at V and 0 bases at J, with 12 bases between the two ends. The CDR3 has 15 residues. Germline V gene lookup returns CDR1 SQVTM and CDR2 ANQGSEA. CDR3 residues: CSVDNRANSYNEQFF. For the CDR3, the DNA is TGCAGCGTTGACAACAGAGCCAACTCCTACAATGAGCAGTTCTTC.

V is TRBV3-1 (or the pseudogene TRBV3-2) and J is TRBJ1-5; weak D call: TRBD1 (5 bases). The ends were cut back, 4 bases at V and 7 bases at J, with 14 bases in the middle. CDR3 length equals 14 residues. From germline, CDR1 is LGHDT and CDR2 YNNKEL (reference sequence). CDR3 region: CASSRVQGGQPQHF. DNA for the CDR3: TGTGCCAGCAGCCGTGTCCAGGGCGGACAGCCCCAGCATTTT.

V is TRBV27 and J is TRBJ2-7; a weak D match, TRBD1 (6 bases). Germline CDR1 and CDR2: MNHEY and SMNVEV (reference sequence). Trimming stripped 4 bases from V and 0 bases from J, with 13 bases between. This CDR3 has 15 amino acids. The CDR3 loop reads CASSSQGLSSYEQYF. Written as DNA, the CDR3 is TGTGCCAGCAGTTCACAGGGCCTTAGCTCCTACGAGCAGTACTTC.